One and the same sample provided the 32 T cell receptor beta chains below, sequenced in a study of blood T cell repertoires in COVID-19. Profiled with immunoSEQ multiplex PCR; TCRdb holds only in-frame clones, not every one. The sample carries 130,000 to 150,000 clones, under 85% recorded once. The sample taken for sequencing was peripheral blood. These receptors came from a woman aged 80 or over in a cohort sampled during active or convalescent COVID-19.

The chain has TRBV28 and TRBJ1-1, with D possibly being TRBD1 (6 bases). V shed 2 bases and J shed 1 base, with 8 bases lying between them. This CDR3 spans 14 amino acids. Germline V gene sequence: CDR1 MDHEN, CDR2 SYDVKM. The CDR3: CASSLGQQNTEAFF. In nucleotides, the CDR3 is TGTGCCAGCAGTTTAGGACAGCAGAACACTGAAGCTTTCTTT. The whole variable domain, remainder taken from reference TRBV28 and TRBJ1-1, is DVKVTQSSRYLVKRTGEKVFLECVQDMDHENMFWYRQDPGLGLRLIYFSYDVKMKEKGDIPEGYSVSREKKERFSLILESASTNQTSMYLCASSLGQQNTEAFFGQGTRLTVV.

The V call is TRBV19, the J call TRBJ2-5, with 8 bases matching TRBD1. The CDR3 has 14 residues. Germline values: CDR1 LNHDA, CDR2 SQIVND (reference sequence). V was clipped by 5 bases and J by 5 bases; unmatched bases: 7. CDR3 DNA: TGTGCCAGTAGTGGCCAGGGGGCAGGGGAGACCCAGTACTTC. It encodes CASSGQGAGETQYF. Full variable domain (missing parts from reference TRBV19 and TRBJ2-5): DGGITQSPKYLFRKEGQNVTLSCEQNLNHDAMYWYRQDPGQGLRLIYYSQIVNDFQKGDIAEGYSVSREKKESFPLTVTSAQKNPTAFYLCASSGQGAGETQYFGPGTRLLVL.

The chain links TRBV4-1 to TRBJ1-2; 11 bases map to TRBD1. Germline V gene data show CDR1 as MGHRA and CDR2 as YSYEKL. The trim removed 3 bases at V and 4 bases at J, leaving 7 bases unmatched. The CDR3 has 16 amino acids. The CDR3 nucleotides read TGCGCCAGCAGCCAGACGCCGGGACAGGGGGTCTATGGCTACACCTTC. This gives the protein CASSQTPGQGVYGYTF.

The genes are TRBV19 and TRBJ2-2; D is possibly TRBD1 (6 bases). The CDR3 sequence is 16 residues long. The V end lost 4 bases, the J end lost 9 bases, and 21 bases lay between the germline ends. Germline CDR1 reads LNHDA; CDR2 reads SQIVND (reference sequence). CDR3 bases: TGTGCCAGTAGTAGGCAGGGGTATTCAGGGGAGAGGGAGCTGTTTTTT. Its translation: CASSRQGYSGERELFF. The entire variable domain, with the rest obtained from reference TRBV19 and TRBJ2-2, is as follows: DGGITQSPKYLFRKEGQNVTLSCEQNLNHDAMYWYRQDPGQGLRLIYYSQIVNDFQKGDIAEGYSVSREKKESFPLTVTSAQKNPTAFYLCASSRQGYSGERELFFGEGSRLTVL.

This clone has a handful of counts. The rearrangement links TRBV6-6 to TRBJ1-6, with 7 bases matching TRBD1. CDR1 is MNHNY, CDR2 SVGAGI, per germline (reference sequence). Trimming at V came to 5 bases and at J to 5 bases, leaving 6 bases not matched to a gene. The CDR3 runs to 15 residues. The CDR3 sequence: CASSPGTANNSPLHF. The CDR3 region has the DNA TGTGCCAGCAGTCCAGGGACAGCAAATAATTCACCCCTCCACTTT.

V and J are TRBV6-5 and TRBJ1-3; D remains unclear. Germline V gene data show CDR1 as MNHEY and CDR2 as SVGAGI. The V gene lost 0 bases and the J gene lost 0 bases, with 6 bases spanning the gap. This CDR3 is built from 15 residues. The CDR3 coding sequence is TGTGCCAGCAGTTACTCCGGCGGCTCTGGAAACACCATATATTTT. This sequence encodes CASSYSGGSGNTIYF.

The genes are TRBV24-1 and TRBJ2-3; 9 bases fit TRBD1. V lost 3 bases and J lost 5; bases outside the gene matches: 8. The CDR3 loop spans 16 amino acids. The V gene's germline CDR1 is KGHDR and CDR2 SFDVKD. The CDR3 is CATSDIRDRVKDTQYF. The CDR3 DNA is TGTGCCACCAGTGATATCCGGGACAGGGTGAAAGATACGCAGTATTTT.

The gene calls are TRBV6-6 and TRBJ2-1, with D possibly TRBD2 on 6 matching bases. Germline-derived CDR1 and CDR2 are MNHNY and SVGAGI (reference sequence). V was trimmed by 4 bases and J by 7 bases, leaving 14 bases between them. This CDR3 region has 14 residues. CDR3 region: CASSWGTANNEQFF. The CDR3, as DNA: TGTGCCAGCAGTTGGGGGACTGCAAATAATGAGCAGTTCTTC.

The chain joins TRBV27 to TRBJ2-5, with 10 bases that match TRBD1. The CDR3 is made up of 13 amino acids. Germline assignment: CDR1 MNHEY and CDR2 SMNVEV (reference sequence). J lost 3 bases, V lost 8 bases, and 3 bases had no gene match. The CDR3 nucleotides are TGTGCCAGCTGGGGGACAGGGGAAGAGACCCAGTACTTC. Protein sequence: CASWGTGEETQYF.

This clone has a handful of counts. CDR3 DNA sequence: TGTGCCAGCAGCCTCCGGACTAGCGGGGCCAGTGAGACCCAGTACTTC. Translation gives CASSLRTSGASETQYF. V usage is TRBV5-4 and J usage is TRBJ2-5; TRBD2 matches 12 bases. The germline V gene encodes CDR1 SGHNT and CDR2 YYREEE (reference sequence). Trimming removed 4 bases from V and 5 bases from J; junction bases left unmatched: 9. The CDR3 has 16 amino acids. The whole variable domain, filled in from reference TRBV5-4 and TRBJ2-5, reads ETGVTQSPTHLIKTRGQQVTLRCSSQSGHNTVSWYQQALGQGPQFIFQYYREEENGRGNFPPRFSGLQFPNYSSELNVNALELDDSALYLCASSLRTSGASETQYFGPGTRLLVL.

The chain uses TRBV4-3 and TRBJ2-5; 8 nucleotides match TRBD1. The junction had 7 bases not matched to a gene; V was cut back by 0 bases and J by 4 bases. The germline V gene has CDR1 LGHNA and CDR2 YSLEER. CDR3 length: 16 residues. The CDR3 DNA sequence: TGCGCCAGCAGCCAAGATTGGGGACAGGTCGGAGAGACCCAGTACTTC. Protein sequence: CASSQDWGQVGETQYF.

The rearrangement links TRBV7-9 to TRBJ2-7, with D hard to call. CDR3 length: 13 residues. Germline values: CDR1 SEHNR, CDR2 FQNEAQ (reference sequence). The V gene lost 4 bases and the J gene lost 3 bases, with 10 bases spanning the gap. The DNA of the CDR3 is TGTGCCAGCAGCTCCATTCCAAACTACGAGCAGTACGTC. The encoded protein is CASSSIPNYEQYV.

Points on this clone: The sample carries other DNA sequences with the same CDR3. The V and J genes are TRBV28 and TRBJ1-1; D gene unclear. The V end lost 8 bases, the J end lost 1 base, and 8 bases lay between the germline ends. There are 12 residues in the CDR3. Per the germline V gene, CDR1 is MDHEN and CDR2 is SYDVKM. The CDR3 sequence: CASQVGNTEAFF. CDR3 DNA: TGTGCCAGCCAGGTTGGGAACACTGAAGCTTTCTTT.

The J gene is TRBJ2-1, the V gene TRBV5-4; possibly TRBD1 for D (6 bases). V was clipped by 7 bases and J by 4 bases, with 15 bases between them. CDR3 length: 14 amino acids. Germline loops: CDR1 SGHNT, CDR2 YYREEE (reference sequence). Here the CDR3 DNA reads TGTGCCAGCTGGAGAGACAGGCGTTACAATGAGCAGTTCTTC. This gives the protein CASWRDRRYNEQFF.

This clone was picked up a small number of times. The chain recombines TRBV10-1 with TRBJ1-5; D call uncertain. Trimming took off 8 bases at V and 1 base at J, with 9 bases between the two ends. This CDR3 region has 13 residues. The germline V gene has CDR1 WNHNN and CDR2 SYGVQD (reference sequence). The CDR3 sequence: CASGTGSNQPQHF. The CDR3 DNA is TGCGCCAGCGGTACGGGGAGCAATCAGCCCCAGCATTTT.

This clone came up once. The V call is TRBV10-3, the J call TRBJ1-2, with D perhaps matching TRBD1 (6 bases). V was clipped by 3 bases and J by 4 bases, with 15 bases between them. Germline CDR1 is ENHRY and CDR2 is SYGVKD. The CDR3 spans 15 residues. In nucleotides, the CDR3 is TGTGCCATCAGTGATCAGGGGAGTTTTACCTATGGCTACACCTTC. Its translation: CAISDQGSFTYGYTF.

This clone has just a few counts. The chain is built from TRBV9 and TRBJ2-1, with 10 bases matching TRBD2. V was pared by 4 bases and J by 6 bases, with 7 bases of the junction left unmatched. CDR1 and CDR2 (germline): SGDLS, YYNGEE. This CDR3 has 15 amino acids. CDR3 coding DNA: TGTGCCAGCAGCCACAGCGGGGGGGCACTCAATGAGCAGTTCTTC. It translates to CASSHSGGALNEQFF.

This clone came up once. This chain joins TRBV11-2 and TRBJ2-5, with TRBD1 matching 7 bases. This CDR3 is 14 amino acids long. The V gene end was trimmed by 5 bases and the J gene end by 9 bases; junction bases not matched to a gene: 12. Germline V gene data show CDR1 as SGHAT and CDR2 as FQNNGV. CDR3 loop: CASSHLGGRGAQYF. The CDR3 DNA reads TGTGCCAGCAGCCATTTAGGGGGCCGTGGGGCCCAGTACTTC. The full variable domain, in which reference TRBV11-2 and TRBJ2-5 provide the parts outside the CDR3, is EAGVAQSPRYKIIEKRQSVAFWCNPISGHATLYWYQQILGQGPKLLIQFQNNGVVDDSQLPKDRFSAERLKGVDSTLKIQPAKLEDSAVYLCASSHLGGRGAQYFGPGTRLLVL.

The gene calls are TRBV6-5 and TRBJ1-2, with TRBD1 as a possible D gene (6 bases). Germline V gene data show CDR1 as MNHEY and CDR2 as SVGAGI. The V gene lost 5 bases and the J gene lost 8 bases, with 12 bases spanning the gap. CDR3 size: 12 residues. CDR3 in amino acids: CASSTGRRGYTF. The CDR3 bases are TGTGCCAGCAGTACAGGGCGGCGGGGCTACACCTTC.

The gene calls are TRBV14 and TRBJ2-5; D is perhaps TRBD2 (6 bases). Germline lookup yields CDR1 SGHDN and CDR2 FVKESK. This CDR3 region has 16 residues. Trimming pared 3 bases from V and 3 bases from J, leaving 17 bases between. CDR3 sequence (DNA): TGTGCCAGCAGCCACCCAAGAGGAGGGCATGAAGAGACCCAGTACTTC. Residues: CASSHPRGGHEETQYF.

V usage is TRBV30 and J usage is TRBJ1-4; a possible D gene is TRBD1 (6 bases). V lost 2 bases and J lost 7, with 14 bases in between. This CDR3 contains 14 residues. CDR1 GTSNPN and CDR2 SVGIG come from the germline V gene (reference sequence). The CDR3 spells CAWSMWGQGEKLFF. CDR3 nucleotides: TGTGCCTGGAGTATGTGGGGGCAGGGTGAAAAACTGTTTTTT. The full variable domain, with the rest looked up from reference TRBV30 and TRBJ1-4, is SQTIHQWPATLVQPVGSPLSLECTVEGTSNPNLYWYRQAAGRGLQLLFYSVGIGQISSEVPQNLSASRPQDRQFILSSKKLLLSDSGFYLCAWSMWGQGEKLFFGSGTQLSVL.

This rearrangement joins TRBV6-5 to TRBJ2-5, with 9 bases lining up with TRBD2. CDR3 length equals 14 residues. With 8 bases clipped from V and 5 bases from J, the junction kept 9 bases outside the gene matches. Looked up from germline, CDR1 is MNHEY and CDR2 is SVGAGI. CDR3 in amino acids: CASGEGGGDETQYF. The DNA for the CDR3 is TGTGCCAGCGGAGAGGGCGGGGGGGATGAGACCCAGTACTTC.

This chain joins TRBV11-2 and TRBJ2-2; D might be TRBD1 (6 bases). Germline CDR1 reads SGHAT; CDR2 reads FQNNGV. The V and J ends lost 4 bases and 0 bases respectively, with 15 bases between them. This CDR3 is 17 amino acids long. CDR3 nucleotides: TGTGCCAGCAGCTCCGCCCTGACAGGTTCGAACACCGGGGAGCTGTTTTTT. This sequence encodes CASSSALTGSNTGELFF.

The chain has TRBV4-1 and TRBJ1-2, with D uncertain. Trimming took 0 bases from V and 6 from J, leaving 5 bases between them. Germline-derived CDR1 and CDR2 are MGHRA and YSYEKL. The CDR3 is 12 residues long. The CDR3: CASSQDSHGYTF. The CDR3 nucleotides are TGCGCCAGCAGCCAAGATAGCCATGGCTACACCTTC.

About this clone: The junction and the germline gene differ at one end; a read error may be behind it. V gene TRBV3-1 (or the pseudogene TRBV3-2) combines with J gene TRBJ2-1; D remains ambiguous. The CDR3 totals 13 residues. Germline loops: CDR1 LGHDT, CDR2 YNNKEL (reference sequence). CDR3 coding DNA: TGTGCCAGCAGCCAAGGTTTGGATTCCCGGCGGATCTTC. Translation: CASSQGLDSRRIF.

The chain carries TRBV7-9 and TRBJ2-3, with TRBD2 as a possible D gene (5 bases). Per the germline V gene, CDR1 is SEHNR and CDR2 is FQNEAQ (reference sequence). Trimming shortened V by 1 base and J by 4 bases, and 15 bases separated the two germline ends. The CDR3 consists of 16 residues. The DNA of the CDR3 is TGTGCCAGCAGCTTAGTGTATCAGGTTAGCGCAGATACGCAGTATTTT. Translation gives CASSLVYQVSADTQYF.

The genes are TRBV6-5 and TRBJ1-1; maybe TRBD1 (6 bases). The V gene lost 3 bases and the J gene lost 3 bases, with 17 bases spanning the gap. This CDR3 region has 16 residues. The germline CDR1 and CDR2 sequences are MNHEY and SVGAGI. The CDR3 nucleotides are TGTGCCAGCAGTTATTTTGTTGGTGGGGGCTACACTGAAGCTTTCTTT. Its translation is CASSYFVGGGYTEAFF.

This chain links TRBV5-1 with TRBJ1-2; the D gene is possibly TRBD1 (6 bases). CDR3 length: 15 amino acids. Germline CDR1 is SGHRS and CDR2 is YFSETQ. V dropped 2 bases and J dropped 4 bases, with 15 bases sitting between them. CDR3 DNA: TGCGCCAGCAGCTTTACAGGGCGCCCAGCCTATGGCTACACCTTC. This translates into CASSFTGRPAYGYTF.

The chain has TRBV2 and TRBJ1-3, with TRBD1 as a possible D gene (5 bases). The V end was cut by 3 bases, the J end by 6 bases, with 15 bases between. The CDR3 is made up of 15 amino acids. Germline V lookup: CDR1 SNHLY, CDR2 FYNNEI. The CDR3 here is CASSDVWPGPNTIYF. In DNA, the CDR3 is TGTGCCAGCAGTGACGTTTGGCCAGGGCCAAACACCATATATTTT.

This clone was counted between two and nine times. The CDR3 DNA reads TGCGCCAGCAGCCAACCGACAGGGGATGGTACTGAAGCTTTCTTT. It is translated as CASSQPTGDGTEAFF. This chain connects TRBV4-1 to TRBJ1-1, with 8 bases lining up with TRBD1. V was pared by 2 bases and J by 5 bases, with 7 bases of the junction left unmatched. This CDR3 is 15 amino acids long. The germline gives CDR1 MGHRA, CDR2 YSYEKL.

The chain has TRBV28 and TRBJ1-2, with D maybe TRBD1 (6 bases). The V end lost 6 bases, the J end lost 4 bases, and 9 bases lay between the germline ends. This CDR3 is 12 amino acids long. CDR1 and CDR2 from the germline V gene are MDHEN and SYDVKM. This chain's CDR3 is CASSSGVYGYTF. In DNA, the CDR3 is TGTGCCAGCAGCTCAGGGGTCTATGGCTACACCTTC.

The chain recombines TRBV9 with TRBJ1-3; 8 positions agree with TRBD1. The CDR3 consists of 17 residues. CDR1 and CDR2 from the germline V gene are SGDLS and YYNGEE. The chain's CDR3 is CKQPSPRGPLVGNTIYF. The CDR3 DNA follows: TGTAAACAACCATCCCCCAGGGGGCCACTTGTGGGAAACACCATATATTTT.